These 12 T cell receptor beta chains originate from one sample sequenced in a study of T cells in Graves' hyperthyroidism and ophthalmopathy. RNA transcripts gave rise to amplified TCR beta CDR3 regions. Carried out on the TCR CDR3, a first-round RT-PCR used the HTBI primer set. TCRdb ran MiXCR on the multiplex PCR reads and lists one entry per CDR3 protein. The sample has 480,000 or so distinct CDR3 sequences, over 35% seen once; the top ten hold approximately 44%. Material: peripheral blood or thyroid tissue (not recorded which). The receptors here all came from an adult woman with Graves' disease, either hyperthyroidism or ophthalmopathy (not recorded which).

CDR3 sequence: CASSTGRGSPYEQYF. The CDR3 bases are TGTGCCAGCAGTACGGGGCGGGGGAGTCCCTACGAGCAGTACTTC. The chain is built from TRBV9 and TRBJ2-7; 7 bases map to TRBD2. CDR1 is SGDLS, CDR2 YYNGEE, per germline. The CDR3 has 15 amino acids. The ends lost 5 bases at V and 2 bases at J; junction bases unmatched: 10.

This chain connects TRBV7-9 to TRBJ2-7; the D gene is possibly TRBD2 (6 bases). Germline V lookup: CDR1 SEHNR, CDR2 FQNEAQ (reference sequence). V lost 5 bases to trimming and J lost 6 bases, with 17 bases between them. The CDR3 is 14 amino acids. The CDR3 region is CASSLPSEGSEQYF. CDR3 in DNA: TGTGCCAGCAGCCTCCCTAGCGAGGGGAGCGAGCAGTACTTC.

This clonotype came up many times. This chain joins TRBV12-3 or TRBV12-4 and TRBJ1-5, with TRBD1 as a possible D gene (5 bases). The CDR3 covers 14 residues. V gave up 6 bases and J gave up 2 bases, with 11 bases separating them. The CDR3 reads CASSPTGRNQPQHF. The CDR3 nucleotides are TGTGCCAGCAGCCCCACGGGACGCAATCAGCCCCAGCATTTT.

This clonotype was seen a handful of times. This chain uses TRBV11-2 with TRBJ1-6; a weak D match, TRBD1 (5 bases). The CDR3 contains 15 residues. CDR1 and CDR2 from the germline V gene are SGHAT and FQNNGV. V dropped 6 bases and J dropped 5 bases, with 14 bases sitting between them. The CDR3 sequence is CASRPTGTNNSPLHF. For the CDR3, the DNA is TGTGCCAGCAGACCAACCGGGACTAATAATTCACCCCTCCACTTT.

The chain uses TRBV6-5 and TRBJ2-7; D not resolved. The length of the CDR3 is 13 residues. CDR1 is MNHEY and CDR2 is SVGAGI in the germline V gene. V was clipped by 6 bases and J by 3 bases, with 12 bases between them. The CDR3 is CASRDHSLYEQYF. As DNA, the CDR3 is TGTGCCAGCAGGGACCACAGTCTCTACGAGCAGTACTTC.

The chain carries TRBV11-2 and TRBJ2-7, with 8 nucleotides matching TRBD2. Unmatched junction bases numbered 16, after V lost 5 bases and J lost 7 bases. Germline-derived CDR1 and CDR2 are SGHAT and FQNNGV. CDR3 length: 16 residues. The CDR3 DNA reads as TGTGCCAGCAGCCTCCTAGCGGGCAGCCCGTCGGGGGAGCAGTACTTC. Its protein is CASSLLAGSPSGEQYF.

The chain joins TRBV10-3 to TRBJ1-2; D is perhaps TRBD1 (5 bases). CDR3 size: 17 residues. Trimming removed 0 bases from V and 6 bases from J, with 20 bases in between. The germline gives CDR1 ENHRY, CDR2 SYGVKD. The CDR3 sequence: CAISESSDTSGDDGYTF. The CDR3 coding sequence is TGTGCCATCAGTGAGTCGTCGGACACTTCCGGGGACGATGGCTACACCTTC.

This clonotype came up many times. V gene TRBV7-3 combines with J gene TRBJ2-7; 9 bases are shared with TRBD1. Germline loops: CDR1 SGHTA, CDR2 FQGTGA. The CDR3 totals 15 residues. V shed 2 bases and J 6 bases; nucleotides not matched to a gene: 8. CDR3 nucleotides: TGTGCCAGCAGCTTACAAGGGACAGGGTATGCCGAGCAGTACTTC. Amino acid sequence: CASSLQGTGYAEQYF.

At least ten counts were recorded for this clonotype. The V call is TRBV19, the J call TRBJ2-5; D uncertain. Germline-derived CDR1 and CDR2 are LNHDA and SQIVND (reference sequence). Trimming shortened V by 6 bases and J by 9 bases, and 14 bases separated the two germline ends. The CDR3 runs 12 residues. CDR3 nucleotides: TGTGCCAGTAGCGAAGGCGGACGGGCCCAGTACTTC. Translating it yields CASSEGGRAQYF.

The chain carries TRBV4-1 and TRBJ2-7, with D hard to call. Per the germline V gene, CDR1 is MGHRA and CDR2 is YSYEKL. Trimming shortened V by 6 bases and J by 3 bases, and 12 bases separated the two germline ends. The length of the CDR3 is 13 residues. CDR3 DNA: TGCGCCAGCAGTCGCGAGGTGAACTACGAGCAGTACTTC. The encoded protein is CASSREVNYEQYF.

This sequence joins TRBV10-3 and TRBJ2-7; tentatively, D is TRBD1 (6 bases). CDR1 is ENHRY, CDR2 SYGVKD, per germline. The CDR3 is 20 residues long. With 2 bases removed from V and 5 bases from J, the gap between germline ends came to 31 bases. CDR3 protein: CAISEEGHQIGGTGDNEQYF. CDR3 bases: TGTGCCATCAGTGAGGAGGGACATCAAATTGGTGGCACCGGGGATAACGAGCAGTACTTC.

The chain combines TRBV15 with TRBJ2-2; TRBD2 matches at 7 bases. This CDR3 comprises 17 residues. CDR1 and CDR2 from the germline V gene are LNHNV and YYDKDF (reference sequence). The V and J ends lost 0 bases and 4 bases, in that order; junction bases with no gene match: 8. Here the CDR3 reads CATSRDQGSGLTGELFF. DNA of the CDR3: TGTGCCACCAGCAGAGATCAGGGTAGCGGGCTCACCGGGGAGCTGTTTTTT. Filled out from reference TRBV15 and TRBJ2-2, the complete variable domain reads DAMVIQNPRYQVTQFGKPVTLSCSQTLNHNVMYWYQQKSSQAPKLLFHYYDKDFNNEADTPDNFQSRRPNTSFCFLDIRSPGLGDTAMYLCATSRDQGSGLTGELFFGEGSRLTVL.